The 16 T cell receptor beta chains reported below all come from one sample, sequenced in a study of blood T cell repertoires in COVID-19 (dated by TCRdb to between 2020 and 2021). Library generation was performed with the immunoSEQ multiplex PCR assay. Imported from immuneACCESS, the table was reduced by TCRdb to in-frame sequences with V and J called. These copies leave out some clones; in studies compared against another copy, an unresolved V gene accounts for under half, and the cause of the remainder is not known. Across this sample there are around 400,000 clones, with roughly nine tenths seen only once. The ten largest make up 0.95% to 1.5% of the sample. The sequencing sample was made of peripheral blood. The receptors derive from a man aged 35 to 55 with acute or convalescent COVID-19.

This chain uses TRBV5-1 with TRBJ1-4; D is unclear. This CDR3 has 15 residues. Trimming stripped 4 bases from V and 8 bases from J, with 18 bases between. Germline values: CDR1 SGHRS, CDR2 YFSETQ. CDR3 sequence reads: CASSRVGKVQEKLFF. CDR3 DNA: TGCGCCAGCAGCCGTGTCGGGAAGGTTCAAGAAAAACTGTTTTTT.

The chain is built from TRBV6-1 and TRBJ1-2; D might be TRBD1 (5 bases). V lost 3 bases, J lost 7 bases, and 12 bases lay in between. Germline CDR1 MNHNS, CDR2 SASEGT. This CDR3 spans 13 amino acids. Here the CDR3 DNA reads TGTGCCAGCAGTGAGGGGGGTGAGATTGGCTACACCTTC. Encoded protein: CASSEGGEIGYTF.

This chain uses TRBV3-1 (or the pseudogene TRBV3-2) with TRBJ2-7, with TRBD2 matching over 7 bases. Trimming took 2 bases from V and 0 from J; bases not matched to a gene: 4. The CDR3 extends over 15 amino acids. Germline loops: CDR1 LGHDT, CDR2 YNNKEL (reference sequence). The CDR3 DNA reads as TGTGCCAGCAGCCAAACTAGCGTACTCTCCTACGAGCAGTACTTC. It is translated as CASSQTSVLSYEQYF.

V usage is TRBV12-3 or TRBV12-4 and J usage is TRBJ1-3; tentatively, D is TRBD1 (5 bases). This CDR3 region has 12 residues. The germline V and J ends were trimmed by 4 bases and 8 bases, with 9 bases remaining between them. The CDR3 reads CASSSPTDTIYF. The CDR3 DNA follows: TGTGCCAGCAGTTCTCCGACAGACACCATATATTTT.

This clone turned up a few times. The rearrangement joins TRBV27 to TRBJ2-3, with 10 nucleotides matching TRBD2. Trimming cost V 5 bases and J 1 base; bases outside gene matches: 0. Germline V gene data show CDR1 as MNHEY and CDR2 as SMNVEV (reference sequence). There are 14 residues in the CDR3. In DNA, the CDR3 is TGTGCCAGCAGTAGCGGGAGGGGCACAGATACGCAGTATTTT. This encodes CASSSGRGTDTQYF.

The rearrangement joins TRBV5-4 to TRBJ1-1, with D maybe TRBD1 (6 bases). The ends were cut back, 0 bases at V and 6 bases at J, with 12 bases in the middle. CDR3 length equals 14 residues. Germline values: CDR1 SGHNT, CDR2 YYREEE (reference sequence). CDR3 sequence reads: CASSLDNRAPEAFF. CDR3 coding DNA: TGTGCCAGCAGCTTGGATAACAGGGCCCCTGAAGCTTTCTTT.

The genes are TRBV4-2 and TRBJ2-7; 9 bases are a match to TRBD2. This CDR3 spans 16 amino acids. The J segment lost 2 bases and the V segment lost 0 bases, leaving 5 bases of the junction unmatched. Germline V CDR1 and CDR2: LGHNA, YNFKEQ. CDR3 DNA: TGTGCCAGCAGCCAAGAACTAGCGGGTGCCCCCTACGAGCAGTACTTC. Protein product: CASSQELAGAPYEQYF.

This chain links TRBV28 with TRBJ1-5, with D maybe TRBD1 (5 bases). This CDR3 has 15 amino acids. The germline V gene encodes CDR1 MDHEN and CDR2 SYDVKM. V lost 7 bases, J lost 0 bases, and 13 bases lay in between. The CDR3 DNA reads TGTGCCAGCACCTTGGGGGGATATAGCAATCAGCCCCAGCATTTT. Translation gives CASTLGGYSNQPQHF.

This clone was detected only a few times. The chain carries TRBV5-1 and TRBJ1-4, with D possibly being TRBD1 (5 bases). V dropped 5 bases and J dropped 2 bases, with 10 bases sitting between them. CDR1 and CDR2 from the germline V gene are SGHRS and YFSETQ. The CDR3 is made up of 14 amino acids. CDR3 nucleotides: TGCGCCAGCAGATGGACATTTACTAATGAAAAACTGTTTTTT. Its protein is CASRWTFTNEKLFF. Using reference TRBV5-1 and TRBJ1-4 for the parts outside the CDR3, the full variable domain is KAGVTQTPRYLIKTRGQQVTLSCSPISGHRSVSWYQQTPGQGLQFLFEYFSETQRNKGNFPGRFSGRQFSNSRSEMNVSTLELGDSALYLCASRWTFTNEKLFFGSGTQLSVL.

This clone was picked up one time. The CDR3 nucleotides read TGTGCCAGCAGTACCAACCACAGAATTAACTATGGCTACACCTTC. This translates into CASSTNHRINYGYTF. V gene TRBV27 combines with J gene TRBJ1-2; D is ambiguous. The CDR3 totals 15 residues. Per the germline V gene, CDR1 is MNHEY and CDR2 is SMNVEV (reference sequence). Trimming shortened V by 5 bases and J by 1 base, and 14 bases separated the two germline ends.

This chain joins TRBV2 and TRBJ1-2; D gene ambiguous. Germline loops: CDR1 SNHLY, CDR2 FYNNEI. The CDR3 consists of 14 residues. The germline V and J ends were trimmed by 7 bases and 2 bases, with 14 bases remaining between them. As DNA, the CDR3 is TGTGCCAGCACGCCGAGACGGGAAAACTATGGCTACACCTTC. Translating it yields CASTPRRENYGYTF.

The sample holds one count of this clone. The chain recombines TRBV5-1 with TRBJ2-1; 13 positions agree with TRBD2. The V gene's germline CDR1 is SGHRS and CDR2 YFSETQ. The CDR3 totals 19 residues. J was trimmed by 3 bases and V by 0 bases; bases with no gene match: 9. The CDR3 reads CASSLGRTSGSSHYNEQFF. CDR3 DNA sequence: TGCGCCAGCAGCTTGGGTCGGACTAGCGGGAGTTCCCACTACAATGAGCAGTTCTTC.

J is TRBJ2-1 and V is TRBV12-3 or TRBV12-4, with no clear D. CDR3 length equals 13 residues. V was pared by 6 bases and J by 6 bases, with 12 bases between. The CDR3 DNA follows: TGTGCCAGCAGGTGGGCCCGCTCCAATGAGCAGTTCTTC. Translated: CASRWARSNEQFF.

The V gene is TRBV2, the J gene TRBJ2-3; 11 nucleotides match TRBD2. The CDR3 has 16 residues. Germline V gene sequence: CDR1 SNHLY, CDR2 FYNNEI. V shed 2 bases and J 4 bases; nucleotides not matched to a gene: 5. The DNA for the CDR3 is TGTGCCAGCAGTGAACAGGCTAGCGGGGGGCCAGATACGCAGTATTTT. This encodes CASSEQASGGPDTQYF.

This chain connects TRBV9 to TRBJ1-5; the D is unclear. The CDR3 has 14 residues. In germline, CDR1 is SGDLS, CDR2 YYNGEE. V lost 4 bases, J lost 3 bases, and 11 bases lay in between. The CDR3 nucleotides read TGTGCCAGCAGCTCAGGAATCTTCAATCAGCCCCAGCATTTT. Translated: CASSSGIFNQPQHF.

This clone appeared a single time. The chain recombines TRBV6-6 with TRBJ1-6; 10 positions agree with TRBD1. The CDR3 contains 14 residues. The trim removed 9 bases at V and 10 bases at J, leaving 9 bases unmatched. Germline CDR1 reads MNHNY; CDR2 reads SVGAGI (reference sequence). The CDR3 DNA reads TGTGCCAGTTCCCGGGACAGGGGAGAGTCACCCCTCCACTTT. It is translated as CASSRDRGESPLHF.